The sequence of this T cell receptor (beta chain) was determined in a study of shared clonotypes between healthy human individuals. Clones were sequenced by immunoSEQ multiplex PCR, and TCRdb holds only the in-frame ones, with some missing. Altogether hundreds of thousands of clones are present, around three quarters being singletons, with the ten largest covering approximately 12%. Genomic DNA came from tens of millions of PBMCs in unsorted samples. CDR1 and CDR2 from the germline V gene are MNHEY and SVGAGI. The J segment lost 3 bases and the V segment lost 11 bases, leaving 13 bases of the junction unmatched. This CDR3 contains 15 residues.

J is TRBJ2-5 and V is TRBV6-5, with 9 bases identical to TRBD1. The material sequenced was PBMCs. This TCR derives from a woman between 35 and 50 years old in good health. Some clones in this sample may be carry-over from other donors' samples. The CDR3, as DNA: TGTGCCGGCATGGGGGGACAGGGATCAAAAGAGACCCAGTACTTC. Protein: CAGMGGQGSKETQYF.